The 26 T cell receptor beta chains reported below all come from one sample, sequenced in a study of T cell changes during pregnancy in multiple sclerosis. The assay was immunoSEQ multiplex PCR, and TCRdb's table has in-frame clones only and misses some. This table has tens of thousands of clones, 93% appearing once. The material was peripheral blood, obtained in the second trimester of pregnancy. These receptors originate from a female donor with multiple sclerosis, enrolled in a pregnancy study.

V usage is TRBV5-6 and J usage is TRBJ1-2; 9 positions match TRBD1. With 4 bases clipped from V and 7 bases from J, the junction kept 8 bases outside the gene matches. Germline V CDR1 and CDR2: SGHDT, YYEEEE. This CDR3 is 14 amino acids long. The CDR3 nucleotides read TGTGCCAGCAGCCCCGGGACAGGGATATCTGGCTACACCTTC. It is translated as CASSPGTGISGYTF. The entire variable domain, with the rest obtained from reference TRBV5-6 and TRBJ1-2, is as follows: DAGVTQSPTHLIKTRGQQVTLRCSPKSGHDTVSWYQQALGQGPQFIFQYYEEEERQRGNFPDRFSGHQFPNYSSELNVNALLLGDSALYLCASSPGTGISGYTFGSGTRLTVV.

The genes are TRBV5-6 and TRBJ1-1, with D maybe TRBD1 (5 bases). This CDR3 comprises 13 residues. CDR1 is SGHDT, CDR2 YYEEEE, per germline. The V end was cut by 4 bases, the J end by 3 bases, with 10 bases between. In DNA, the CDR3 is TGTGCCAGCAGCGGCCGGACATACACTGAAGCTTTCTTT. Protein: CASSGRTYTEAFF. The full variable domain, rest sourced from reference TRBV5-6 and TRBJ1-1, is DAGVTQSPTHLIKTRGQQVTLRCSPKSGHDTVSWYQQALGQGPQFIFQYYEEEERQRGNFPDRFSGHQFPNYSSELNVNALLLGDSALYLCASSGRTYTEAFFGQGTRLTVV.

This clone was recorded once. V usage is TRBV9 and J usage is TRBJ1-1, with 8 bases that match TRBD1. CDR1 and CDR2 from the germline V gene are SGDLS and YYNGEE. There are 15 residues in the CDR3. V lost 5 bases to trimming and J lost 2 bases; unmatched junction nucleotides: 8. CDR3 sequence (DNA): TGTGCCAGCAGGTCGATCCAGGGGGCCAACACTGAAGCTTTCTTT. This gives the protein CASRSIQGANTEAFF.

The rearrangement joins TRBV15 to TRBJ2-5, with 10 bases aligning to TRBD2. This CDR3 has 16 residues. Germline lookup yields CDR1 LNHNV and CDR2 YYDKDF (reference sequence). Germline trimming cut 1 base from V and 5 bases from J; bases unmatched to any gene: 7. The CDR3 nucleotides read TGTGCCACCAGCAGAGGAGGGACTAGCGAAGGGGAGACCCAGTACTTC. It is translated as CATSRGGTSEGETQYF.

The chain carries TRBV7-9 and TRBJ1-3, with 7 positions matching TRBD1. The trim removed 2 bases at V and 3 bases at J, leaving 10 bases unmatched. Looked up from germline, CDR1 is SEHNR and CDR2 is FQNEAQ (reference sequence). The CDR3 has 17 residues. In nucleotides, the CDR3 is TGTGCCAGCAGCTTAAGGCAAGGGGGCGGAATTGGAAACACCATATATTTT. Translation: CASSLRQGGGIGNTIYF.

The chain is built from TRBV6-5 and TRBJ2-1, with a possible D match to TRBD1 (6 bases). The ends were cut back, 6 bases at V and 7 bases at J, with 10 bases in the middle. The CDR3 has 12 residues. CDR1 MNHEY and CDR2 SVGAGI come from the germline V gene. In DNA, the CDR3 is TGTGCCAGCAGCCTCGGACAGAATGAGCAGTTCTTC. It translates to CASSLGQNEQFF.

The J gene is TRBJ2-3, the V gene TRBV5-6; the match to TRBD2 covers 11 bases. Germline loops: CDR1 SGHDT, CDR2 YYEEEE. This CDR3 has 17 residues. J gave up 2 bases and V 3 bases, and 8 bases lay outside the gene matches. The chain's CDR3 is CASSYQTSGAFTDTQYF. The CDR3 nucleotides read TGTGCCAGCAGCTACCAGACTAGCGGGGCTTTCACAGATACGCAGTATTTT.

CDR3 amino acids: CSVRGGAGGAKEQYF. In DNA form, the CDR3 reads TGCAGCGTTCGAGGCGGGGCAGGGGGCGCGAAAGAGCAGTACTTC. This chain links TRBV29-1 with TRBJ2-7; 8 bases are shared with TRBD1. The germline CDR1 and CDR2 sequences are SQVTM and ANQGSEA. This CDR3 comprises 15 residues. J was trimmed by 7 bases and V by 5 bases; bases with no gene match: 16.

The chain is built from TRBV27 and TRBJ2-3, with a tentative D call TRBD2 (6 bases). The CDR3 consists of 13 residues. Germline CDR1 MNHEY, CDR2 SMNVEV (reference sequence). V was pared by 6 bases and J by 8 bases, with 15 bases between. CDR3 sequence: CASSIEYGSTQYF. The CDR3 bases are TGTGCCAGCAGCATAGAGTACGGGAGTACGCAGTATTTT.

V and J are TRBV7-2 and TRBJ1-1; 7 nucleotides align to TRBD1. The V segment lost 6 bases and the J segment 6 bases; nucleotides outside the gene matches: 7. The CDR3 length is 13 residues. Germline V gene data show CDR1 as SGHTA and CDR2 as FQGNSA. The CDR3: CASRFDRVSEAFF. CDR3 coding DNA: TGTGCCAGCAGATTCGACAGGGTCTCTGAAGCTTTCTTT.

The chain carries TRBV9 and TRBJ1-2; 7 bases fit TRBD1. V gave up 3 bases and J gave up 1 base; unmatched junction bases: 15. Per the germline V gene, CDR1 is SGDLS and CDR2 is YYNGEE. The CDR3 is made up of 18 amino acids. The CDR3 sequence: CASSATSGTATFNYGYTF. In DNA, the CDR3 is TGTGCCAGCAGCGCAACCTCCGGGACAGCTACATTTAACTATGGCTACACCTTC.

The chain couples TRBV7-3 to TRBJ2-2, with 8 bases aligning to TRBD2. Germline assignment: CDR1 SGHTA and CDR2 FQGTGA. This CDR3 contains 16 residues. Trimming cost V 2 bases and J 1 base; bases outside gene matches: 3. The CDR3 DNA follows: TGTGCCAGCAGCTTAGGGCTAGCGGGGAACACCGGGGAGCTGTTTTTT. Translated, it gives CASSLGLAGNTGELFF.

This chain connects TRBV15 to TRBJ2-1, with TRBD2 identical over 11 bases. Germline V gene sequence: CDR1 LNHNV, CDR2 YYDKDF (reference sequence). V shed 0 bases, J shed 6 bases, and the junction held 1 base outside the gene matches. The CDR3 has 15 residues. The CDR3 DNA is TGTGCCACCAGCAGAGAGACTAGCGGGGTCAATGAGCAGTTCTTC. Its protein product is CATSRETSGVNEQFF. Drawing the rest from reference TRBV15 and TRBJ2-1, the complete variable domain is DAMVIQNPRYQVTQFGKPVTLSCSQTLNHNVMYWYQQKSSQAPKLLFHYYDKDFNNEADTPDNFQSRRPNTSFCFLDIRSPGLGDTAMYLCATSRETSGVNEQFFGPGTRLTVL.

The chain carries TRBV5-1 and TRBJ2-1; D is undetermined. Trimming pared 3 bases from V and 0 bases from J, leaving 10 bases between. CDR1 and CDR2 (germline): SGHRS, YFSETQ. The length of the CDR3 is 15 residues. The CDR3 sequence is CASSSKPSSYNEQFF. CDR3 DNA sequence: TGCGCCAGCAGCTCGAAACCGAGCTCCTACAATGAGCAGTTCTTC.

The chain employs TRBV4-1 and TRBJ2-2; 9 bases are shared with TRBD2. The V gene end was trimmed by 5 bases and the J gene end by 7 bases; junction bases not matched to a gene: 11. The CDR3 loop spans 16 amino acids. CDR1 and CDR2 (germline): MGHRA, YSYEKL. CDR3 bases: TGCGCCAGCAGCTCTGTGGCGGGGGGGCTGAACGGGGAGCTGTTTTTT. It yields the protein CASSSVAGGLNGELFF.

For the CDR3, the DNA is TGTGCCAGCAGCCAAGAGGCCCTCACAGATACGCAGTATTTT. This sequence encodes CASSQEALTDTQYF. This chain connects TRBV4-2 to TRBJ2-3; D gene ambiguous. V lost 0 bases and J 2 bases, leaving 6 bases between the germline ends. CDR1 and CDR2 (germline): LGHNA, YNFKEQ. The CDR3 spans 14 residues.

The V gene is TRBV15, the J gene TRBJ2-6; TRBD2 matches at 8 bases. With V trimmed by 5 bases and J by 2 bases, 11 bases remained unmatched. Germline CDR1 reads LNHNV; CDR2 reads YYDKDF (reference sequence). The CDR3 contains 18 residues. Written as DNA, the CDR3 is TGTGCCACCAGCCTAGGACGAGCGGGGGTGCCTGGGGCCAACGTCCTGACTTTC. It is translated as CATSLGRAGVPGANVLTF.

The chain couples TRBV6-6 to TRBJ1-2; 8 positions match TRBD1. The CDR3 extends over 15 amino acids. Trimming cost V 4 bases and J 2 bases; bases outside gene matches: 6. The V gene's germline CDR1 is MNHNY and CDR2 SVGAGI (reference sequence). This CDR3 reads CASSFHRGINYGYTF. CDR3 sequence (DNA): TGTGCCAGCAGTTTCCACAGGGGGATAAACTATGGCTACACCTTC.

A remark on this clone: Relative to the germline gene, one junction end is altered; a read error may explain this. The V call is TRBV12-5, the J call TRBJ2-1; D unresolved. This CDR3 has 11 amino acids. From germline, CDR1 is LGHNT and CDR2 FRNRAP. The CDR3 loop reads CASGSSNEQFF. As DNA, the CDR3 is TGTGCTAGTGGTTCCTCCAATGAGCAGTTCTTC.

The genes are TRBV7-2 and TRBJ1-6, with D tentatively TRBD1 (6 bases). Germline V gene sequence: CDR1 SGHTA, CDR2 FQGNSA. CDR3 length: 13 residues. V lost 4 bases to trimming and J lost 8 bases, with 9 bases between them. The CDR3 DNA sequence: TGTGCCAGCAGCTCCCGGACAGATTCACCCCTCCACTTT. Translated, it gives CASSSRTDSPLHF.

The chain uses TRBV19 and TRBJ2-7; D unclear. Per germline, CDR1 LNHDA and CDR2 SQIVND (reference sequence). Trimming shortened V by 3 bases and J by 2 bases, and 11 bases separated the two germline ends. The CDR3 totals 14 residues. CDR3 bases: TGTGCCAGTAGTATCTCAGCCAGCGCCTACGAGCAGTACTTC. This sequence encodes CASSISASAYEQYF.

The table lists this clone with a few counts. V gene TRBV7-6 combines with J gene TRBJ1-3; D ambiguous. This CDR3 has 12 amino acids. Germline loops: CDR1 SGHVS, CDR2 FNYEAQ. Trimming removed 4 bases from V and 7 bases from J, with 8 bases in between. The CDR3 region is CASSSGGNTIYF. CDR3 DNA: TGTGCCAGCAGCTCCGGAGGGAACACCATATATTTT.

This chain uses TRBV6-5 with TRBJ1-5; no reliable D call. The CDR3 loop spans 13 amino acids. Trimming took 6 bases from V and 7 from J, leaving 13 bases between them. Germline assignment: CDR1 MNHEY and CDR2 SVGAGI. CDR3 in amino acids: CASSWAPGQPQHF. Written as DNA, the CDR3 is TGTGCCAGCAGCTGGGCCCCTGGCCAGCCCCAGCATTTT.

For the CDR3, the DNA is TGTGCCAGCAGCACAGGCCGGGACAGGGCCACCTACGAGCAGTACTTC. This encodes CASSTGRDRATYEQYF. This rearrangement joins TRBV5-4 to TRBJ2-7, with 9 bases aligning to TRBD1. Germline CDR1 is SGHNT and CDR2 is YYREEE (reference sequence). After removal of 4 bases from V and 2 bases from J, the junction contained 10 bases not matched to a gene. The CDR3 totals 16 residues.

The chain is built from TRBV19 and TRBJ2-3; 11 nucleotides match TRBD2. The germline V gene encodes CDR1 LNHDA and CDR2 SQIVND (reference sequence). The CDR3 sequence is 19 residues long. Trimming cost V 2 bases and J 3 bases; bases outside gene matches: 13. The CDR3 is CASSISSPRIAGGTDTQYF. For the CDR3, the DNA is TGTGCCAGTAGTATATCTTCTCCGAGGATAGCGGGGGGGACAGATACGCAGTATTTT. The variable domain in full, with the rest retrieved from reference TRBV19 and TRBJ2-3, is DGGITQSPKYLFRKEGQNVTLSCEQNLNHDAMYWYRQDPGQGLRLIYYSQIVNDFQKGDIAEGYSVSREKKESFPLTVTSAQKNPTAFYLCASSISSPRIAGGTDTQYFGPGTRLTVL.

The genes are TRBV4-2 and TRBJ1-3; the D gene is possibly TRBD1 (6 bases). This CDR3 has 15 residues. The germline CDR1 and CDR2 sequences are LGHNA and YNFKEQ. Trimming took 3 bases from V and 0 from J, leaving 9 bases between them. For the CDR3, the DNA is TGTGCCAGCAGCCAGTCGACAGGCTCTGGAAACACCATATATTTT. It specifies CASSQSTGSGNTIYF.